This T cell receptor (beta chain) appears in the sequencing data of a study of vaccination effects on CD4 cells after COVID-19. General observations from the study: Few convalescent patients were studied, and early post-infection samples were lacking. Infection-derived and vaccine-derived clones contracted markedly late after vaccination.

Repertoires were generated with immunoSEQ multiplex PCR, while TCRdb's copy carries only in-frame clones and drops some. This sample carries 25,000 or so clones, approximately 80% of them seen once, and the ten largest clones take roughly 22%. ViraFEST used viral peptide pools to expand antigen-specific CD4+ T cells before sequencing. Subsequent to a culture period of around eleven days, CD4+ T cells were isolated. Prior SARS-CoV-2 infection was absent in the vaccine recipients, as shown by negative nucleocapsid antibodies. On day 3 and again on day 7, half the medium was replaced with IL-2 medium. This clone was seen only a few times. The antigen remains undetermined. This material consisted of CD4+ T cells from PBMCs cultured with HCoV-NL63 spike peptides, taken before COVID-19 vaccination. The source is a human donor who received a COVID-19 vaccine.

The CDR3 DNA sequence: TGTGCCAGCTCACTACCTACTCGAAACACCATATATTTT. It codes for CASSLPTRNTIYF. This sequence joins TRBV18 and TRBJ1-3; D uncertain. This CDR3 spans 13 amino acids. V was shortened by 4 bases and J by 5 bases, with 9 bases between the two germline ends. In germline, CDR1 is KGHSH, CDR2 LQKENI.